This paragraph covers one TCR beta chain sequence. V was trimmed by 5 bases and J by 8 bases, leaving 22 bases between them. The V gene's germline CDR1 is SGHRS and CDR2 YFSETQ. The CDR3 covers 15 residues. Original methodology: Scientists estimated how many nucleated cells there were by amplifying reference gene primers. Here immunoSEQ multiplex PCR was the method, and the copy in TCRdb shows in-frame clones only, minus some. V and J calls and clone size are those listed in that table; D and trimming were worked out from the DNA. The data contain roughly 190,000 clones, around 90% of them singletons. This sample is part of a study of blood T cell repertoires in COVID-19. Background on the study: Researchers got acute and convalescent COVID-19 samples from the United States, Italy and Spain. PBMCs, B-cell-depleted T cells, or T cells provided the cDNA or gDNA that made up the material.

This TCR was recovered from a man aged 40-49 years with active or convalescent COVID-19. V gene TRBV5-1 combines with J gene TRBJ1-2; a possible D gene is TRBD1 (5 bases). Source material: peripheral blood. CDR3: CASRVEQTEYKGYTF. CDR3 sequence (DNA): TGCGCCAGCAGGGTAGAACAGACAGAATATAAAGGCTACACCTTC. Together with reference TRBV5-1 and TRBJ1-2, the CDR3 gives the full variable domain: KAGVTQTPRYLIKTRGQQVTLSCSPISGHRSVSWYQQTPGQGLQFLFEYFSETQRNKGNFPGRFSGRQFSNSRSEMNVSTLELGDSALYLCASRVEQTEYKGYTFGSGTRLTVV.